This T cell receptor (beta chain) was sequenced for a study of beta chain features in type 1 diabetes. Germline V gene data show CDR1 as MNHNS and CDR2 as SASEGT. The V segment lost 6 bases and the J segment 4 bases; nucleotides outside the gene matches: 5. The CDR3 sequence is 14 residues long. This clone occurred a few times. Its matching antigen is unknown. Purity of each sorted population was above 95%. Study-wide results and limits: Any HLA type influence on TCRB rearrangement was left unresolved here. Junctions at VDJ sites from type 1 diabetes patients had fewer insertions and more deletions. Shortening of TCRB CDR3s, moderate but significant, appeared in all four CD4+ subsets of Type 1 diabetes patients.

Expressed TCRB transcripts were sequenced because the entire RNA isolate underwent reverse transcription. Millions of reads were obtained on average from naive, central memory and regulatory T cell samples. The data were produced by immunoSEQ multiplex PCR, yet TCRdb's version contains in-frame clones alone and is incomplete. The data contain around 360,000 clones, around 12% of them singletons. The sample comprised naive CD4+ T cells from blood. The source is a woman aged 18-29 years with type 1 diabetes. The chain is built from TRBV6-1 and TRBJ2-2; 7 bases align to TRBD2. In DNA, the CDR3 is TGTGCCAGCAGGGGACTACCTATCACCGGGGAGCTGTTTTTT. This sequence encodes CASRGLPITGELFF.